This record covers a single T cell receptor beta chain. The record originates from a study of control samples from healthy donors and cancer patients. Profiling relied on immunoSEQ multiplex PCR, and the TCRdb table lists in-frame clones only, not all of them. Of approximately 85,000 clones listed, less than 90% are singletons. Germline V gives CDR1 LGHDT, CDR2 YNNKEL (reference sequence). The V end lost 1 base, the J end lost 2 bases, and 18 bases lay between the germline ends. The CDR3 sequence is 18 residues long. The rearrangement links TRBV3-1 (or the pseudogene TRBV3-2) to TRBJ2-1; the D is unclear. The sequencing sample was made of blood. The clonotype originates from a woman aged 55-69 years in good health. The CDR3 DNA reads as TGTGCCAGCAGCCAAGTTCGTGTCTGGGGTCGAACCTACAATGAGCAGTTCTTC. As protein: CASSQVRVWGRTYNEQFF.